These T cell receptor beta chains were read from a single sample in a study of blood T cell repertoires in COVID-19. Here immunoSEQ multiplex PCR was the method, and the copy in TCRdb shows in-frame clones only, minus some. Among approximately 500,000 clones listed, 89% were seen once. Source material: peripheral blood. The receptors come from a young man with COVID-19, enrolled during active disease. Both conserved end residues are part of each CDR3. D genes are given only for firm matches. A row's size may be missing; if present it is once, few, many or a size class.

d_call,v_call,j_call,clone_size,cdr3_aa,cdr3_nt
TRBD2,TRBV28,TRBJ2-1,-,CASSLLANNEQFF,TGTGCCAGCAGCCTACTAGCGAACAATGAGCAGTTCTTC
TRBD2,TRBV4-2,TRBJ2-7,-,CASSQAGGSYEQYF,TGTGCCAGCAGTCAAGCGGGAGGGTCCTACGAGCAGTACTTC
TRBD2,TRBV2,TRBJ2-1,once,CASNLAGGENEQFF,TGTGCCAGCAACTTGGCGGGAGGGGAGAATGAGCAGTTCTTC
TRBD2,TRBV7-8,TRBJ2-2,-,CASSLLSGGDGELFF,TGTGCCAGCAGCCTCCTTAGCGGGGGTGACGGGGAGCTGTTTTTT
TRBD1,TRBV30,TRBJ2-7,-,CASDGQGSFYEQYF,TGTGCCTCGGATGGACAGGGGTCCTTCTACGAGCAGTACTTC
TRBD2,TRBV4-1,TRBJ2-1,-,CASSGLAGVNEQFF,TGCGCCAGCAGCGGCCTAGCGGGAGTCAATGAGCAGTTCTTC
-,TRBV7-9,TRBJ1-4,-,CASSLSATNEKLFF,TGTGCCAGCAGCTTGTCAGCAACTAATGAAAAACTGTTTTTT
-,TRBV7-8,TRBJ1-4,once,CASSLRPPRGEKLFF,TGTGCCAGCAGCTTACGGCCACCAAGGGGTGAAAAACTGTTTTTT
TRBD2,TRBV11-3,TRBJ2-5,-,CASSPPGAGDLQETQYF,TGTGCCAGCAGCCCACCCGGGGCGGGAGACCTCCAAGAGACCCAGTACTTC
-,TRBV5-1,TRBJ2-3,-,CASSLGLPDTDTQYF,TGCGCCAGCAGCTTGGGACTACCCGACACAGATACGCAGTATTTT
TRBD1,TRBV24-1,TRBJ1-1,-,CATGLGRGSTEAFF,TGTGCCACCGGGCTAGGCAGGGGGAGCACTGAAGCTTTCTTT
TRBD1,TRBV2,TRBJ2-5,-,CASSEDRGPDPQYF,TGTGCCAGCAGTGAAGACAGGGGGCCGGATCCCCAGTACTTC
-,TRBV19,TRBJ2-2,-,CASSISENTGELFF,TGTGCCAGTAGTATATCAGAGAACACCGGGGAACTGTTTTTT
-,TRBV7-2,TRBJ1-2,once,CASSLANSYGYTF,TGTGCCAGCAGCTTAGCAAACAGCTATGGCTACACCTTC
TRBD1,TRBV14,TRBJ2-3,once,CASSQDPTRDRGTDTQYF,TGTGCCAGCAGCCAAGACCCGACCCGGGACAGGGGAACAGATACGCAGTATTTT
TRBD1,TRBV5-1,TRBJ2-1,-,CASRQGAVRAEGLEQFF,TGCGCCAGCCGGCAGGGGGCGGTTCGGGCGGAGGGGCTGGAGCAGTTCTTC
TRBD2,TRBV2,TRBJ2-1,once,CAGSSGAGEQFF,TGTGCCGGGTCTAGCGGGGCGGGAGAGCAGTTCTTC
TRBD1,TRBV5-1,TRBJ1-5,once,CASSEGQVEAQPQHF,TGCGCCAGCAGCGAGGGACAGGTAGAAGCTCAGCCCCAGCATTTT
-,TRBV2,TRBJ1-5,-,CASSVTASNQPQHF,TGTGCCAGCAGTGTAACAGCTAGCAATCAGCCCCAGCATTTT
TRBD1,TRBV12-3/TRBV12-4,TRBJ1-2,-,CASRITGGGYTF,TGTGCCAGCAGGATCACAGGGGGTGGCTACACCTTC
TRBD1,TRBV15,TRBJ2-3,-,CATSRAQGADTQYF,TGTGCCACCAGCAGGGCCCAGGGGGCAGATACGCAGTATTTT
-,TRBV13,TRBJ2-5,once,CASSAAARGSWETQYF,TGTGCCAGCAGCGCCGCAGCCCGCGGCAGCTGGGAGACCCAGTACTTC
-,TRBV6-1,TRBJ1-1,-,CASSTDRRGTEAFF,TGTGCCAGCAGCACCGACCGGCGGGGGACTGAAGCTTTCTTT
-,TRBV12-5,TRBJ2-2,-,CASGFNARGTGELFF,TGTGCTAGTGGTTTTAATGCTAGGGGTACCGGGGAGCTGTTTTTT
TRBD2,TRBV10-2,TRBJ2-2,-,CASSESVAGVTGELFF,TGCGCCAGCAGTGAGAGTGTAGCGGGGGTCACCGGGGAGCTGTTTTTT
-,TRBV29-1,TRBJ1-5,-,CSVEGRGVNQPQHF,TGCAGCGTTGAAGGCAGGGGCGTCAATCAGCCCCAGCATTTT
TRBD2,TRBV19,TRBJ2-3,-,CASSKGLAGGKDTQYF,TGTGCCAGTAGTAAAGGACTAGCGGGAGGCAAGGATACGCAGTATTTT
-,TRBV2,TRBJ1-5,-,CASRALNQPQHF,TGTGCCAGCAGAGCACTGAATCAGCCCCAGCATTTT
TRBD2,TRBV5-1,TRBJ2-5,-,CASSFRAGGGKETQYF,TGCGCCAGCAGCTTCAGAGCGGGAGGGGGAAAAGAGACCCAGTACTTC
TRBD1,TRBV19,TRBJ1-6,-,CASRTTGDNSPLHF,TGTGCCAGTAGAACAACAGGGGATAATTCACCCCTCCACTTT
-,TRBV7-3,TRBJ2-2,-,CASSATREHTGELFF,TGTGCCAGCAGCGCGACCCGGGAGCACACCGGGGAGCTGTTTTTT
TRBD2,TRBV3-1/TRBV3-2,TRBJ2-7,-,CASSPGLANFNYEQYF,TGTGCCAGCAGCCCGGGACTAGCGAATTTCAACTACGAGCAGTACTTC
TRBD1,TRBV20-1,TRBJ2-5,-,CSASKGQGQETQYF,TGCAGTGCTAGTAAGGGACAGGGGCAAGAGACCCAGTACTTC
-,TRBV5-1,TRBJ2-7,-,CASSLATGAGYEQYF,TGCGCCAGCAGCTTGGCAACGGGAGCCGGGTACGAGCAGTACTTC
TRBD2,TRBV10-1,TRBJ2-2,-,CASSLGLAGNTGELFF,TGCGCCAGCAGTTTAGGACTAGCGGGTAACACCGGGGAGCTGTTTTTT
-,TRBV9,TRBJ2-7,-,CASSVETGRRYEQYF,TGTGCCAGCAGCGTAGAAACAGGGAGACGCTACGAGCAGTACTTC
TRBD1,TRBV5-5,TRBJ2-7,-,CASSLADRSLYEQYF,TGTGCCAGCAGCTTAGCGGACAGGAGCCTCTACGAGCAGTACTTC
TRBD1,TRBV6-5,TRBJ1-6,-,CASSYGTAHSPLHF,TGTGCCAGCAGTTACGGGACAGCCCACTCCCCCCTCCACTTT
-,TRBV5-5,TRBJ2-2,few,CASSATGRRNTGELFF,TGTGCCAGCAGCGCGACAGGGAGGCGCAACACCGGGGAGCTGTTTTTT
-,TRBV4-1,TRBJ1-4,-,CASSQDIGRSGEKLFF,TGCGCCAGCAGCCAAGATATCGGGAGGAGCGGTGAAAAACTGTTTTTT
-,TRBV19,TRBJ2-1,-,CASSIRQVDHNEQFF,TGTGCCAGTAGTATCAGACAGGTCGACCACAATGAGCAGTTCTTC
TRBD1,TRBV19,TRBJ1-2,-,CASSGGTDRGAYGYTF,TGTGCCAGTAGTGGGGGGACCGACAGGGGCGCCTATGGCTACACCTTC
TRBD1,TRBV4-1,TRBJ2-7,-,CASSQEGGPGQGAYEQYF,TGCGCCAGCAGCCAAGAAGGTGGGCCGGGACAGGGGGCCTACGAGCAGTACTTC
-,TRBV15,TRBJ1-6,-,CATRASHRDNSPLHF,TGTGCCACCAGAGCCTCGCACAGGGATAATTCACCCCTCCACTTT
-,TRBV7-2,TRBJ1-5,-,CASSSSGHRNQPQHF,TGTGCCAGCAGCTCATCGGGACACCGCAATCAGCCCCAGCATTTT
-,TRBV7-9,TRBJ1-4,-,CASSLGRAGRNEKLFF,TGTGCCAGCAGCTTAGGTCGGGCAGGGAGGAATGAAAAACTGTTTTTT
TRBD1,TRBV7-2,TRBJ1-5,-,CASSKSGQGFYSNQPQHF,TGTGCCAGCAGCAAATCGGGACAGGGGTTTTATAGCAATCAGCCCCAGCATTTT
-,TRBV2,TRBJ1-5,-,CASSEVGGAEQPQHF,TGTGCCAGCAGTGAGGTGGGAGGGGCGGAACAGCCCCAGCATTTT
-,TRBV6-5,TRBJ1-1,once,CASRQGMGAEAFF,TGTGCCAGCAGACAGGGTATGGGGGCTGAAGCTTTCTTT
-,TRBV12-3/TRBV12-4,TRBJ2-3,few,CASSFAGPQYF,TGTGCCAGCAGTTTTGCAGGCCCGCAGTATTTT
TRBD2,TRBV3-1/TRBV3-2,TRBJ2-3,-,CASSLAGGSTHTQYF,TGTGCCAGCAGCTTAGCGGGGGGCTCAACCCATACGCAGTATTTT
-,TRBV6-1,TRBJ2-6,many,CASSEDNSGANVLTF,TGTGCCAGCAGTGAAGACAACTCTGGGGCCAACGTCCTGACTTTC
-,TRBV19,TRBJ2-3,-,CASRRVSTDTQYF,TGTGCCAGTAGGCGGGTTAGCACAGATACGCAGTATTTT